This entry concerns a single TCR beta chain. What it binds is unknown. The sample's treatment: around 19 received Ad26.COV2.S at low or high dose, single or two shots; about 5 received placebo; per-sample allocation not given. Vaccine and placebo recipients were sampled on day 63 after the first injection. As its vector, the vaccine had Ad26, which expressed Wuhan-strain SARS-CoV-2 spike. This sample was taken from a study of Ad26.COV2.S vaccination and SARS-CoV-2 variants. Study-wide background: Once, or twice with 56 days between doses, Ad26.COV2.S was given intramuscularly.

Trimming stripped 3 bases from V and 4 bases from J, with 5 bases between. There are 12 residues in the CDR3. Germline V CDR1 and CDR2: KGHSH, LQKENI. Study-level results: Recipients of either vaccine or placebo displayed similar breadth of non-spike TCRs. Spike-specific TCR breadth ran higher among vaccine recipients than placebo recipients.

Some clones are missing from TCRdb's copy, which holds only in-frame ones; the method was immunoSEQ multiplex PCR. In the table there are fewer than 500,000 clones, around 91% of which are singletons. V gene TRBV18 combines with J gene TRBJ2-3, with D uncertain. The sample consisted of peripheral blood, taken in a trial of Ad26.COV2.S vaccine versus placebo. This clonotype was obtained from a person aged 18-65 years who received the Ad26.COV2.S COVID-19 vaccine or a placebo. The CDR3 region is CASSPSSDTQYF. The CDR3 bases are TGTGCCAGCTCACCTAGTTCAGATACGCAGTATTTT.